This T cell receptor (beta chain) was identified during a study of blood T cell repertoires in COVID-19 (dated by TCRdb to the early 2020s). As for the study more broadly: Collaborator samples came from the United States, Italy and Spain and covered acute and convalescent phases of COVID-19. The material from the prospective study consisted of cDNA or gDNA derived from T cells, B-cell-depleted T cells, or PBMCs. Subjects who had been exposed to COVID-19, were actively infected with it, or had recovered from it provided the deeply sampled blood TCRbeta repertoires that made up the dataset. The repertoires were made available in a free public database intended to serve as a resource for research on the immune response to SARS-CoV-2. Samples were obtained from the ongoing ImmuneRACE study (first 160 participants) and from some 1,300 subjects provided by 6 global collaborators. The sample metadata nearly always contained a de-identified subject ID, COVID-19 status, age in years and sex. Where available, HLA class I and class II types were obtained from metadata supplied by the sample provider rather than from assay-based typing.

Comment on this clone: Its target antigen remains unknown. The record has no base qualities; no much larger clone is one base away.

The germline V gene (reference sequence) specifies SEHNR as CDR1 and FQNEAQ as CDR2. From its cysteine to its phenylalanine, the CDR3 spans 15 amino acids. Only the CDR3 portion is preserved as DNA: 45 bases, with reading frame beginning at the first base. Relative to germline, V is missing 4 bases and J is missing 4 bases, with 2 bases of the junction outside any gene match. TCRbeta CDR3 regions were amplified from genomic DNA by means of the immunoSEQ Assay, a bias-controlled multiplex PCR. The source study handled its data this way. The number of nucleated cells in each sample was estimated by amplification of reference gene primers within the assay. To quantify the absolute abundance of each unique TCRbeta CDR3 rearrangement, sequence reads were collapsed and filtered. For each sample, productive Simpson clonality was calculated by taking the square root of Simpson's diversity index across productive rearrangements. TCRdb provides this immuneACCESS table in a form limited to in-frame rearrangements. Some clones are lacking; in checked studies, under half of them reflect an unresolved V gene, and why the rest are absent is not known. V, J and clone size are those of that table, while D and trimming were read from the DNA. This sample comprises roughly 60,000 clones, approximately 80% of them detected only once. In total, the top ten clones hold 9.5% to 13% of the sample.

What the work shows at the level of the full study, not this receptor alone: The amount of clinical and demographic metadata varied by source and participant and was provided uncurated.

At one collaborating source in Seattle, patients were enrolled during active infection and were followed longitudinally through the course of disease. The collaborating institutions used their own protocols to collect whole blood in K2EDTA tubes. Collaborator samples were shipped for TCRbeta analysis as frozen whole blood, isolated PBMCs, or DNA extracted from either sample type. The sample comprised peripheral blood. The sequence derives from a man aged 50 to 59 with COVID-19, enrolled during active disease. The receptor chain draws on TRBV7-9 and TRBJ2-6, and TRBD1 matches 9 of the central bases. The CDR3: CASSSGTGGANVLTF. In nucleotide form, the sequence is TGTGCCAGCAGCTCAGGGACAGGGGGGGCCAACGTCCTGACTTTC.